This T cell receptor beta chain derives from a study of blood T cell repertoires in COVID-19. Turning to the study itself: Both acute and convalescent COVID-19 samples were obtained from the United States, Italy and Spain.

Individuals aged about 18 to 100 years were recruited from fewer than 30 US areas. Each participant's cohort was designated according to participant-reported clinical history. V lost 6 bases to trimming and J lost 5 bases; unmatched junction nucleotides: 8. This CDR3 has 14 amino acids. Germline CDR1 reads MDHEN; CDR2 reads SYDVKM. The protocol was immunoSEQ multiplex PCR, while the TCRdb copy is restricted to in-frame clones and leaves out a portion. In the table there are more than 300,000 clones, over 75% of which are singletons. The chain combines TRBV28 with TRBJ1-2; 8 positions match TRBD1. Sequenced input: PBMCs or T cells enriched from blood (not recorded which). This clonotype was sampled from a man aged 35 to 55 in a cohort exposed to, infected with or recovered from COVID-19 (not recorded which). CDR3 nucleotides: TGTGCCAGCAGGCAGGGGGCTTCCCCTTATGGCTACACCTTC. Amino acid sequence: CASRQGASPYGYTF.